Below, 7 T cell receptor beta chains from the same sample are listed, as sequenced in a study of T cell repertoires in cytomegalovirus infection. TCRdb re-called the reads with MiXCR, one entry per CDR3 protein. The sample has some 940,000 distinct CDR3 sequences, roughly 31% seen once; the top ten hold under 15%. These receptors are not linked to any known antigen. Sequences were derived from cultured CD8+ T cells from PBMCs, sampled from culture after CMV antigen stimulation. These receptors all come from a human donor in good health (CMV status not recorded). Some clones in this sample may be carry-over from other donors' samples.

This clonotype was seen a handful of times. The chain joins TRBV6-1 to TRBJ2-7; 7 positions agree with TRBD2. The trim removed 5 bases at V and 4 bases at J, leaving 17 bases unmatched. The CDR3 has 17 residues. In germline, CDR1 is MNHNS, CDR2 SASEGT. The CDR3 DNA reads TGTGCCAGCAGTACTTACCTTGGAGCGGGGAAGACGTACGAGCAGTACTTC. It encodes CASSTYLGAGKTYEQYF.

The chain is built from TRBV6-2 or TRBV6-3 and TRBJ2-7; TRBD1 matches at 7 bases. Per germline, CDR1 MNHEY and CDR2 SVGEGT. This CDR3 has 12 residues. Trimming cost V 4 bases and J 7 bases; bases outside gene matches: 4. CDR3 bases: TGTGCCAGCAGTTTGACAGGGCTAGAGCAGTACGTC. It specifies CASSLTGLEQYV.

J is TRBJ2-1 and V is TRBV4-1, with D unresolved. The CDR3 sequence is 16 residues long. Trimming removed 3 bases from V and 4 bases from J, with 16 bases in between. The germline V gene encodes CDR1 MGHRA and CDR2 YSYEKL. In DNA form, the CDR3 reads TGCGCCAGCAGCCAGGTTATGGGCAGTACTTACAATGAGCAGTTCTTC. Translated, it gives CASSQVMGSTYNEQFF.

This chain joins TRBV7-6 and TRBJ1-2; D remains ambiguous. Germline V gives CDR1 SGHVS, CDR2 FNYEAQ. The CDR3 has 13 amino acids. Trimming pared 6 bases from V and 8 bases from J, leaving 16 bases between. The CDR3 here is CASSQDEGYGYTF. CDR3 coding DNA: TGTGCCAGCAGTCAGGACGAGGGCTACGGCTACACCTTC.

In this sample, this clonotype turned up a few times. CDR3 protein: CASSSGLKNNEQFF. As DNA, the CDR3 is TGTGCCAGCAGCTCGGGGTTAAAGAACAATGAGCAGTTCTTC. The chain employs TRBV7-9 and TRBJ2-1; D perhaps matches TRBD2 (5 bases). CDR3 size: 14 residues. From germline, CDR1 is SEHNR and CDR2 FQNEAQ (reference sequence). Trimming took 4 bases from V and 5 from J, leaving 12 bases between them. The full variable domain, its missing parts supplied by reference TRBV7-9 and TRBJ2-1, is DTGVSQNPRHKITKRGQNVTFRCDPISEHNRLYWYRQTLGQGPEFLTYFQNEAQLEKSRLLSDRFSAERPKGSFSTLEIQRTEQGDSAMYLCASSSGLKNNEQFFGPGTRLTVL.

The rearrangement links TRBV29-1 to TRBJ2-5; 10 bases agree with TRBD2. This CDR3 has 15 residues. Germline V CDR1 and CDR2: SQVTM, ANQGSEA. After removal of 0 bases from V and 4 bases from J, the junction contained 5 bases not matched to a gene. CDR3 sequence reads: CSVEDGASGGETQYF. The DNA for the CDR3 is TGCAGCGTTGAAGATGGGGCTAGCGGGGGAGAGACCCAGTACTTC.

A note on this clonotype: This likely comes from a read error, as the CDR3 has no conserved phenylalanine or tryptophan at its end. The J gene is TRBJ2-7, the V gene TRBV10-3; tentatively, D is TRBD2 (6 bases). The V gene lost 0 bases and the J gene lost 2 bases, with 11 bases spanning the gap. CDR1 and CDR2 from the germline V gene are ENHRY and SYGVKD. CDR3 length: 15 amino acids. This CDR3 reads CAISESGGRAYEQYC. Written as DNA, the CDR3 is TGTGCCATCAGTGAGTCGGGGGGACGGGCCTACGAGCAGTACTGC.